The rows below give T cell receptor beta chains drawn from one sample of a study of cytomegalovirus exposure and HLA in healthy donors. The repertoire was sequenced with immunoSEQ multiplex PCR; TCRdb's copy has only in-frame clones and lacks some. The top ten hold about 0.5% of the sample, which has around 210,000 clones, around 80% seen once. The sample consisted of PBMCs. The receptors originated from a boy younger than 18 in good health and CMV-seronegative. The CDR3 runs from the conserved cysteine through the conserved F or W. A D gene is named only where the DNA matches it firmly. Size is stated for part of the rows, as once, few or many counts, or as a class when the clone is expanded.

>.|15|TRBJ2-5|TRBV7-9|TRBD1
CASSLPTGGEETQYF
TGTGCCAGCAGCCTCCCGACAGGGGGCGAAGAGACCCAGTACTTC
>.|11|TRBJ1-1|TRBV20-1|TRBD1
CSAGDSTKAFF
TGCAGTGCTGGGGACAGCACGAAAGCTTTCTTT
>once|14|TRBJ2-3|TRBV5-6|.
CASSFTGFRDTQYF
TGTGCCAGCAGCTTCACAGGGTTTAGAGATACGCAGTATTTT
>few|13|TRBJ1-2|TRBV7-9|TRBD1
CASSWDRGHGYTF
TGTGCCAGCAGCTGGGACAGGGGGCACGGCTACACCTTC
>few|14|TRBJ2-3|TRBV6-5|.
CASSRDSTTDTQYF
TGTGCCAGCAGTCGGGACTCCACCACAGATACGCAGTATTTT
>.|14|TRBJ1-1|TRBV6-5|.
CASSYFGAYTEAFF
TGTGCCAGCAGTTACTTTGGGGCATACACTGAAGCTTTCTTT
>.|14|TRBJ1-1|TRBV6-1|.
CASSEQVLNTEAFF
TGTGCCAGCAGTGAACAGGTGCTGAACACTGAAGCTTTCTTT
>.|15|TRBJ1-2|TRBV7-9|TRBD1
CASSLATGSRYGYTF
TGTGCCAGCAGCTTAGCGACAGGGTCTCGCTATGGCTACACCTTC
>.|15|TRBJ1-6|TRBV5-4|TRBD1
CASSLAGTGQGPLHF
TGTGCCAGCAGCTTGGCCGGGACAGGGCAGGGGCCCCTCCACTTT
>few|13|TRBJ2-7|TRBV11-3|.
CASSLEVSYEQYF
TGTGCCAGCAGCTTAGAGGTCAGCTACGAGCAGTACTTC
>.|14|TRBJ2-2|TRBV6-6|TRBD2
CASRRGLDTGELFF
TGTGCCAGCAGGAGAGGACTAGACACCGGGGAGCTGTTTTTT
>.|15|TRBJ1-2|TRBV5-6|.
CASSLYHRVNYGYTF
TGTGCCAGCAGCTTGTATCACAGGGTCAACTATGGCTACACCTTC
>.|14|TRBJ2-1|TRBV9|TRBD1
CASSGQGALNEQFF
TGTGCCAGCAGCGGACAGGGGGCACTCAATGAGCAGTTCTTC
>.|13|TRBJ1-1|TRBV2|.
CASSVYGGTEAFF
TGTGCCAGCAGTGTTTACGGCGGGACTGAAGCTTTCTTT
>.|13|TRBJ1-1|TRBV6-5|.
CASSYSTTSITFF
TGTGCCAGCAGTTACTCAACCACGAGTATAACTTTCTTT
>.|16|TRBJ1-1|TRBV2|TRBD1
CASSLWGQGLNTEAFF
TGTGCCAGCAGTCTTTGGGGACAGGGGCTGAACACTGAAGCTTTCTTT
>.|11|TRBJ2-2|TRBV29-1|.
CSVDPDRELFF
TGCAGCGTAGACCCAGACAGGGAGCTGTTTTTT
>few|13|TRBJ2-7|TRBV4-1|.
CASSPHEANEQYF
TGCGCCAGCAGCCCGCATGAGGCCAACGAGCAGTACTTC
>.|13|TRBJ1-1|TRBV15|.
CATSAGVNTEAFF
TGTGCCACCAGCGCGGGGGTGAACACTGAAGCTTTCTTT
>.|14|TRBJ2-3|TRBV27|.
CASSLHDYLNTQYF
TGTGCCAGCAGTCTACACGACTATCTCAATACGCAGTATTTT
>.|16|TRBJ2-1|TRBV4-1|TRBD2
CASSLVLAFGYNEQFF
TGCGCCAGCAGCCTCGTACTAGCGTTTGGCTACAATGAGCAGTTCTTC
>once|15|TRBJ2-2|TRBV6-6|.
CASSPQLMNTGELFF
TGTGCCAGCAGTCCCCAGTTGATGAACACCGGGGAGCTGTTTTTT
>few|11|TRBJ2-7|TRBV29-1|TRBD1
CSVGGTGPDYF
TGCAGCGTTGGTGGGACAGGGCCGGATTACTTC
>.|15|TRBJ2-3|TRBV4-2|.
CASSQVLGRVDTQYF
TGTGCCAGCAGCCAAGTGCTAGGGCGGGTAGATACGCAGTATTTT
>.|14|TRBJ1-2|TRBV6-5|.
CASRHNGVNYGYTF
TGTGCCAGCAGGCACAACGGGGTGAACTATGGCTACACCTTC
>.|15|TRBJ2-1|TRBV7-9|.
CASSLGGVPYNEQFF
TGTGCCAGCAGCTTAGGTGGAGTCCCCTACAATGAGCAGTTCTTC
>once|17|TRBJ1-2|TRBV6-1|.
CASSEAPGGSLAYGYTF
TGTGCCAGCAGTGAAGCCCCGGGGGGCTCTCTCGCATATGGCTACACCTTC
>.|19|TRBJ2-5|TRBV23-1|TRBD1
CASSQEPTDRVSGQETQYF
TGCGCCAGCAGTCAAGAACCGACCGACAGGGTATCTGGCCAAGAGACCCAGTACTTC
>.|15|TRBJ2-3|TRBV6-4|.
CASSDSLALTDTQYF
TGTGCCAGCAGTGACTCCCTAGCCCTCACAGATACGCAGTATTTT
>.|13|TRBJ2-7|TRBV6-5|.
CASSGHPSGEQYF
TGTGCCAGCAGCGGACACCCTTCTGGCGAGCAGTACTTC
>.|16|TRBJ1-2|TRBV5-4|.
CASSADNGRTNYGYTF
TGTGCCAGCAGCGCGGATAACGGCCGGACTAACTATGGCTACACCTTC
>.|14|TRBJ1-2|TRBV5-1|.
CASSLAGGDYGYTF
TGCGCCAGCAGCTTGGCTGGGGGCGACTATGGCTACACCTTC
>.|15|TRBJ1-5|TRBV6-6|.
CASSYSGRVNQPQHF
TGTGCCAGCAGTTACTCGGGCAGGGTTAATCAGCCCCAGCATTTT
>.|14|TRBJ2-2|TRBV6-1|.
CASSPGQNTGELFF
TGTGCCAGCAGTCCGGGACAGAACACCGGGGAGCTGTTTTTT
>.|19|TRBJ2-1|TRBV13|TRBD2
CASSLAASGSISRYNEQFF
TGTGCCAGCAGCTTAGCAGCTAGCGGGAGCATTAGTCGATACAATGAGCAGTTCTTC
>.|13|TRBJ1-5|TRBV14|.
CASSGRTGQPQHF
TGTGCCAGCAGCGGGCGAACAGGGCAGCCCCAGCATTTT
>.|15|TRBJ2-1|TRBV5-4|TRBD2
CASRIDRGGYNEQFF
TGTGCCAGCAGGATCGACCGGGGGGGTTACAATGAGCAGTTCTTC
>.|16|TRBJ1-4|TRBV11-3|.
CASSAPRGARNEKLFF
TGTGCCAGCAGCGCCCCACGGGGGGCTCGCAATGAAAAACTGTTTTTT
>.|13|TRBJ2-2|TRBV4-1|.
CASRTGNTGELFF
TGCGCCAGCAGGACAGGGAACACCGGGGAGCTGTTTTTT
>.|16|TRBJ1-4|TRBV5-5|TRBD1
CASSPTRQGTNEKLFF
TGTGCCAGCAGCCCCACACGACAGGGAACTAATGAAAAACTGTTTTTT
>.|15|TRBJ1-2|TRBV4-1|.
CASSQLSTGSAGYTF
TGCGCCAGCAGCCAACTGTCAACGGGATCGGCTGGCTACACCTTC
>once|13|TRBJ2-7|TRBV6-1|.
CASRWRPSYEQYF
TGTGCCAGCAGGTGGAGGCCCTCCTACGAGCAGTACTTC
>.|11|TRBJ2-5|TRBV20-1|.
CSWGVEETQYF
TGCAGTTGGGGAGTGGAAGAGACCCAGTACTTC
>.|14|TRBJ2-5|TRBV30|.
CAWSVRWGRETQYF
TGTGCCTGGAGTGTACGGTGGGGGAGGGAGACCCAGTACTTC
>.|15|TRBJ1-1|TRBV4-1|TRBD1
CASSLTTGGRTEAFF
TGCGCCAGCAGCCTAACGACAGGGGGGCGCACTGAAGCTTTCTTT
>.|13|TRBJ1-2|TRBV10-3|.
CAISLHLNYGYTF
TGTGCCATCAGTTTACATCTTAACTATGGCTACACCTTC
>.|13|TRBJ2-1|TRBV13|.
CASSLALPNIQFF
TGTGCCAGCAGCTTAGCCCTACCAAATATTCAGTTCTTC
>.|13|TRBJ1-1|TRBV6-5|.
CASSYAFGTEAFF
TGTGCCAGCAGTTATGCTTTCGGCACTGAAGCTTTCTTT
>.|12|TRBJ1-2|TRBV5-6|.
CASSLPWAGYTF
TGTGCCAGCAGCTTACCATGGGCAGGCTACACCTTC
>.|13|TRBJ2-7|TRBV29-1|TRBD1
CSAGGQGYHEQYF
TGCAGCGCCGGGGGACAGGGGTACCACGAGCAGTACTTC
>.|13|TRBJ2-3|TRBV30|TRBD1
CAWSVQGSDTQYF
TGTGCCTGGAGTGTACAGGGGTCAGATACGCAGTATTTT
>.|13|TRBJ2-3|TRBV5-4|TRBD1
CATTTGSTDTQYF
TGTGCCACCACGACAGGGTCGACAGATACGCAGTATTTT
>few|13|TRBJ1-5|TRBV10-3|.
CAIITVGNQPQHF
TGTGCCATCATCACAGTGGGCAATCAGCCCCAGCATTTT
>.|14|TRBJ1-2|TRBV6-1|TRBD1
CASRGDRGGYGYTF
TGTGCCAGCAGAGGGGACAGGGGCGGGTATGGCTACACCTTC
>.|14|TRBJ2-5|TRBV5-4|.
CASSLLGVEETQYF
TGTGCCAGCAGCTTGTTAGGGGTCGAAGAGACCCAGTACTTC
>few|18|TRBJ1-1|TRBV4-2|TRBD1
CASSQGEPGQGKNTEAFF
TGTGCCAGCAGCCAAGGGGAACCGGGACAGGGGAAGAACACTGAAGCTTTCTTT
>.|13|TRBJ1-2|TRBV11-1|.
CASSLPDNYGYTF
TGTGCCAGCAGCTTACCAGATAACTATGGCTACACCTTC
>few|14|TRBJ1-1|TRBV6-1|.
CASRQTGFGAEAFF
TGTGCCAGCAGACAAACAGGGTTCGGGGCTGAAGCTTTCTTT
>once|16|TRBJ2-7|TRBV13|TRBD2
CASRSEWTSEYYEQYF
TGTGCCAGCAGGTCCGAGTGGACTAGCGAATACTACGAGCAGTACTTC